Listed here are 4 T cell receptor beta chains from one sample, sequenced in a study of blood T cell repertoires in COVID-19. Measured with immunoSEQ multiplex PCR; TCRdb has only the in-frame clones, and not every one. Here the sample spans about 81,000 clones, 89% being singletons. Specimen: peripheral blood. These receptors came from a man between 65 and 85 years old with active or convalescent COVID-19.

CDR3 DNA sequence: TGTGCCAGCAGCCTTGGCGGGGGGGCTTACAATGAGCAGTTCTTC. Protein sequence: CASSLGGGAYNEQFF. The chain employs TRBV5-4 and TRBJ2-1, with 9 nucleotides matching TRBD2. This CDR3 is built from 15 residues. V lost 4 bases, J lost 4 bases, and 6 bases stayed unmatched. Germline lookup yields CDR1 SGHNT and CDR2 YYREEE (reference sequence).

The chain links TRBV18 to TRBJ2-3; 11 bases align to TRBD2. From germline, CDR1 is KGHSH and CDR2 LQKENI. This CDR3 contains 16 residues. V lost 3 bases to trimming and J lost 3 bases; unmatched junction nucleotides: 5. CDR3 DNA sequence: TGTGCCAGCTCACCCCCCCCTAGCGGGGGGACAGATACGCAGTATTTT. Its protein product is CASSPPPSGGTDTQYF.

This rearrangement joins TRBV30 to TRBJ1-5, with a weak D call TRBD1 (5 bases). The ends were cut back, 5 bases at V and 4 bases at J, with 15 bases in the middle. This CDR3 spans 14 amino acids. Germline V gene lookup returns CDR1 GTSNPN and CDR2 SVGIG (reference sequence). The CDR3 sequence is CAWGTGIPNQPQHF. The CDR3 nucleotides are TGTGCCTGGGGGACCGGGATACCGAATCAGCCCCAGCATTTT.

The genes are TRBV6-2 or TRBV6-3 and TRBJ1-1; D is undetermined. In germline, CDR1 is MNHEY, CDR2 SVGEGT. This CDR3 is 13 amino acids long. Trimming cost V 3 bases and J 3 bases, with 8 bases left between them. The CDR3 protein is CASSYWSDTEAFF. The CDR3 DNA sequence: TGTGCCAGCAGTTATTGGTCAGACACTGAAGCTTTCTTT.